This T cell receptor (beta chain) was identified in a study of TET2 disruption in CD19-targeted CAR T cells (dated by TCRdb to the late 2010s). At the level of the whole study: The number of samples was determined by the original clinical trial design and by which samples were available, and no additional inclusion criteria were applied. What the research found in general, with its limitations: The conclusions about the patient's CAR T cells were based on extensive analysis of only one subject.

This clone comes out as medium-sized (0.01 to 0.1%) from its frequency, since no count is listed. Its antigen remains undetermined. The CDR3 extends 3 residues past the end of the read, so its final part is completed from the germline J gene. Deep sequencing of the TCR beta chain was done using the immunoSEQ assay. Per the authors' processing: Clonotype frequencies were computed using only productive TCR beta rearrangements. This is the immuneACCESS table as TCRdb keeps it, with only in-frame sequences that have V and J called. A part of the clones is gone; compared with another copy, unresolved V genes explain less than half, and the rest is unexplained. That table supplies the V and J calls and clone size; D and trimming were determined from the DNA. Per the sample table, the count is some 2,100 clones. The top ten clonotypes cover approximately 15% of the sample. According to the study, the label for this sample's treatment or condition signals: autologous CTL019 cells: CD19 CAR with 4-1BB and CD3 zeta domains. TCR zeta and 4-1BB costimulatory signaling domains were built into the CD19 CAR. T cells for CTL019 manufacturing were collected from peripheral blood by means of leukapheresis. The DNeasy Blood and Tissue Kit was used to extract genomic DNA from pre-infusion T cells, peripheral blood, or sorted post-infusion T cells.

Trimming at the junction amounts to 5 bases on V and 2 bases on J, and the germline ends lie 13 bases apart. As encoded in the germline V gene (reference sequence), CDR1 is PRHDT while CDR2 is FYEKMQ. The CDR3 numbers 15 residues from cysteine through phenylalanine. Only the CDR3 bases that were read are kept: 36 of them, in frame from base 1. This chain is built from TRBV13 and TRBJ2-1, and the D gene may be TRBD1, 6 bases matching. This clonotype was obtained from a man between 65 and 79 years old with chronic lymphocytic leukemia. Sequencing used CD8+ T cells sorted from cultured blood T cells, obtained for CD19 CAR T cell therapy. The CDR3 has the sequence CASSPRGYTYNEQFF. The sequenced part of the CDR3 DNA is TGTGCCAGCAGCCCTAGGGGGTACACCTACAATGAG.